Following are 31 T cell receptor beta chains from one sample sequenced in a study of cytomegalovirus exposure and HLA in healthy donors. This PCR relied on a set of 60 Vbeta primers and 13 Jbeta primers. Data came from immunoSEQ multiplex PCR; TCRdb stores just in-frame clones and leaves some out. This table has about 100,000 clones, roughly 78% appearing once. Source material: PBMCs. The origin of the receptors is a woman aged 60-70 years in good health and CMV-seronegative.

V usage is TRBV18 and J usage is TRBJ2-1, with D perhaps matching TRBD2 (5 bases). Germline V gives CDR1 KGHSH, CDR2 LQKENI. The CDR3 totals 14 residues. Trimming pared 0 bases from V and 7 bases from J, leaving 10 bases between. CDR3 loop: CASSPPYPGNEQFF. CDR3 DNA: TGTGCCAGCTCACCACCGTACCCGGGGAATGAGCAGTTCTTC.

The chain combines TRBV7-9 with TRBJ2-1; possible D gene TRBD2, 6 bases. V shed 2 bases and J shed 6 bases, with 14 bases lying between them. Germline CDR1 reads SEHNR; CDR2 reads FQNEAQ (reference sequence). CDR3 length: 15 residues. The DNA for the CDR3 is TGTGCCAGCAGCTTATTACGCGGGACCCGCAATGAGCAGTTCTTC. Amino acid sequence: CASSLLRGTRNEQFF.

The chain has TRBV7-9 and TRBJ2-2, with D hard to call. The germline CDR1 and CDR2 sequences are SEHNR and FQNEAQ (reference sequence). The CDR3 runs 12 residues. The V and J ends lost 6 bases and 5 bases respectively, with 7 bases between them. CDR3 protein: CASRLETGELFF. CDR3 bases: TGTGCCAGCAGGCTAGAAACCGGGGAGCTGTTTTTT.

This chain connects TRBV5-4 to TRBJ1-6; a weak D match, TRBD1 (6 bases). Trimming took 4 bases from V and 6 from J, leaving 11 bases between them. Per germline, CDR1 SGHNT and CDR2 YYREEE (reference sequence). The CDR3 runs 14 residues. The CDR3: CASSRGTPNSPLHF. CDR3 bases: TGTGCCAGCAGCAGAGGGACACCTAATTCACCCCTCCACTTT.

The chain employs TRBV10-3 and TRBJ1-1; possibly TRBD1 for D (6 bases). The germline V and J ends were trimmed by 4 bases and 1 base, with 13 bases remaining between them. CDR1 and CDR2 from the germline V gene are ENHRY and SYGVKD. The CDR3 length is 15 residues. The CDR3 DNA sequence: TGTGCCATCAGTGCTGGCGGACAGCCGAACACTGAAGCTTTCTTT. Residues: CAISAGGQPNTEAFF.

The chain combines TRBV7-9 with TRBJ2-2, with D hard to call. Trimming removed 2 bases at V and 4 bases at J, with 5 bases between. Germline V CDR1 and CDR2: SEHNR, FQNEAQ (reference sequence). This CDR3 has 13 residues. The CDR3 protein is CASSLLVTGELFF. The CDR3 bases are TGTGCCAGCAGCTTATTAGTCACCGGGGAGCTGTTTTTT.

Points on this clone: This same CDR3 is encoded by further DNA sequences in the sample. This rearrangement joins TRBV5-4 to TRBJ2-7; D possibly corresponds to TRBD2 (6 bases). The V end was cut by 2 bases, the J end by 1 base, with 7 bases between. CDR3 length: 13 residues. Germline V gives CDR1 SGHNT, CDR2 YYREEE (reference sequence). CDR3 bases: TGTGCCAGCAGCTTTGGGGGGTCCTACGAGCAGTACTTC. Its protein product is CASSFGGSYEQYF.

There are a few counts of this clone. CDR3 DNA: TGTGCCATCAGTGCGGACAGGCACAATGAGCAGTTCTTC. It encodes CAISADRHNEQFF. The rearrangement links TRBV10-3 to TRBJ2-1; 7 nucleotides match TRBD1. This CDR3 contains 13 residues. J lost 5 bases, V lost 4 bases, and 2 bases had no gene match. Germline-derived CDR1 and CDR2 are ENHRY and SYGVKD.

The rearrangement links TRBV5-1 to TRBJ2-5; D might be TRBD2 (5 bases). Trimming removed 0 bases at V and 3 bases at J, with 9 bases between. Germline V gene sequence: CDR1 SGHRS, CDR2 YFSETQ. The CDR3 sequence is 14 residues long. The CDR3 loop reads CASSLASGEETQYF. The CDR3 coding sequence is TGCGCCAGCAGCTTGGCCAGCGGCGAAGAGACCCAGTACTTC.

The chain carries TRBV29-1 and TRBJ1-1, with D perhaps TRBD1 (5 bases). The V end was cut by 1 base, the J end by 5 bases, with 14 bases between. This CDR3 region has 14 residues. In germline, CDR1 is SQVTM, CDR2 ANQGSEA. CDR3 sequence: CSVEGGWGGTEAFF. The CDR3 nucleotides are TGCAGCGTTGAAGGGGGATGGGGGGGAACTGAAGCTTTCTTT.

The rearrangement links TRBV6-5 to TRBJ1-4, with 8 positions matching TRBD1. This CDR3 contains 13 residues. Germline V gives CDR1 MNHEY, CDR2 SVGAGI. Trimming at V came to 7 bases and at J to 7 bases, leaving 5 bases not matched to a gene. The CDR3 reads CASKQGEGEKLFF. CDR3 DNA: TGTGCCAGCAAACAGGGGGAAGGTGAAAAACTGTTTTTT.

This sequence joins TRBV7-9 and TRBJ1-5; 8 bases agree with TRBD1. The CDR3 extends over 15 amino acids. CDR1 SEHNR and CDR2 FQNEAQ come from the germline V gene (reference sequence). With 3 bases clipped from V and 4 bases from J, the junction kept 5 bases outside the gene matches. The CDR3 DNA reads TGTGCCAGCAGCTTCGACAGGGGACAAAATCAGCCCCAGCATTTT. It specifies CASSFDRGQNQPQHF.

The chain carries TRBV2 and TRBJ1-3; TRBD1 matches 7 bases. The CDR3 runs to 14 residues. The germline gives CDR1 SNHLY, CDR2 FYNNEI. Trimming at V came to 10 bases and at J to 2 bases, leaving 8 bases not matched to a gene. The CDR3 DNA follows: TGTGCCAAATCGACAGGGTCGACTGGAAACACCATATATTTT. This sequence encodes CAKSTGSTGNTIYF. The full variable domain, its missing parts supplied by reference TRBV2 and TRBJ1-3, is EPEVTQTPSHQVTQMGQEVILRCVPISNHLYFYWYRQILGQKVEFLVSFYNNEISEKSEIFDDQFSVERPDGSNFTLKIRSTKLEDSAMYFCAKSTGSTGNTIYFGEGSWLTVV.

The chain joins TRBV7-4 to TRBJ1-3; D not certain. The germline V and J ends were trimmed by 6 bases and 8 bases, with 26 bases remaining between them. The CDR3 sequence is 17 residues long. Germline CDR1 is SGHVT and CDR2 is SQSDAQ. This chain's CDR3 is CASRESQVQTPNHTIYF. In nucleotides, the CDR3 is TGTGCCAGCAGAGAATCTCAGGTACAGACGCCGAATCACACCATATATTTT.

This clone was observed a few times. The chain joins TRBV6-5 to TRBJ2-3; the D gene is possibly TRBD1 (8 bases). V was pared by 4 bases and J by 1 base, with 12 bases between. CDR3 size: 15 residues. Germline CDR1 MNHEY, CDR2 SVGAGI. Written as DNA, the CDR3 is TGTGCCAGCAGTTGGGGGGGACAGGGCACAGATACGCAGTATTTT. This sequence encodes CASSWGGQGTDTQYF.

CDR3 residues: CASSLGLAGHNEQFF. Written as DNA, the CDR3 is TGCGCCAGCAGCTTAGGACTAGCGGGGCACAATGAGCAGTTCTTC. This sequence joins TRBV5-1 and TRBJ2-1, with 12 bases fitting TRBD2. Germline trimming cut 2 bases from V and 5 bases from J; bases unmatched to any gene: 2. This CDR3 has 15 amino acids. CDR1 is SGHRS and CDR2 is YFSETQ in the germline V gene.

This clone was seen more than once but under ten times. The rearrangement links TRBV5-8 to TRBJ1-5, with 9 bases identical to TRBD1. Germline V gene lookup returns CDR1 SGHTS and CDR2 YDEGEE. The CDR3 spans 15 residues. V shed 0 bases and J 7 bases; nucleotides not matched to a gene: 5. This CDR3 is CASSLDGTGRQPQHF. The CDR3 nucleotides read TGTGCCAGCAGCTTGGATGGGACAGGGCGACAGCCCCAGCATTTT.

The J gene is TRBJ2-1, the V gene TRBV28; possibly TRBD1 for D (6 bases). V was trimmed by 3 bases and J by 4 bases, leaving 19 bases between them. Germline V gives CDR1 MDHEN, CDR2 SYDVKM. The CDR3 loop spans 17 amino acids. The DNA for the CDR3 is TGTGCCAGCAGTTTCATCAATCGGGACACCCTATACAATGAGCAGTTCTTC. This codes for CASSFINRDTLYNEQFF.

The chain employs TRBV6-6 and TRBJ2-7; 12 bases are a match to TRBD1. Trimming removed 0 bases from V and 5 bases from J; junction bases left unmatched: 5. The CDR3 has 16 amino acids. Per the germline V gene, CDR1 is MNHNY and CDR2 is SVGAGI (reference sequence). As DNA, the CDR3 is TGTGCCAGCAGTTACTCATGGGGGACAGGGGGCGACGAGCAGTACTTC. Its translation: CASSYSWGTGGDEQYF.

This clone has just a few counts. The chain has TRBV6-5 and TRBJ1-1; D call uncertain. The CDR3 runs 14 residues. V gave up 2 bases and J gave up 0 bases, with 7 bases separating them. CDR1 and CDR2 (germline): MNHEY, SVGAGI. This CDR3 reads CASSYASMNTEAFF. In DNA, the CDR3 is TGTGCCAGCAGTTACGCGAGCATGAACACTGAAGCTTTCTTT.

This sequence joins TRBV6-5 and TRBJ1-5, with a possible D match to TRBD1 (6 bases). Germline V gene sequence: CDR1 MNHEY, CDR2 SVGAGI. V was clipped by 5 bases and J by 5 bases, with 16 bases between them. The CDR3 runs to 15 residues. CDR3 sequence reads: CASSKDRRIDQPQHF. The CDR3 nucleotides read TGTGCCAGCAGTAAAGACAGGCGAATTGATCAGCCCCAGCATTTT.

This rearrangement joins TRBV2 to TRBJ2-3; 7 bases line up with TRBD1. The CDR3 spans 15 residues. The V gene's germline CDR1 is SNHLY and CDR2 FYNNEI. The trim removed 5 bases at V and 2 bases at J, leaving 7 bases unmatched. The CDR3 DNA reads TGTGCCAGCAGTCAACAGGGGCCCCTCACAGATACGCAGTATTTT. It is translated as CASSQQGPLTDTQYF.

The chain uses TRBV10-3 and TRBJ2-2; 8 bases agree with TRBD2. The CDR3 runs to 13 residues. In germline, CDR1 is ENHRY, CDR2 SYGVKD. The CDR3 sequence: CASGGGRPGELFF. In nucleotides, the CDR3 is TGTGCATCCGGGGGGGGGAGACCCGGGGAGCTGTTTTTT.

This clone appeared a few times. The chain has TRBV6-5 and TRBJ2-7; TRBD2 might be the D (5 bases). CDR1 and CDR2 (germline): MNHEY, SVGAGI. Trimming cost V 6 bases and J 4 bases, with 19 bases left between them. This CDR3 spans 15 amino acids. The CDR3 loop is CASSRVQAGIYEQYF. The CDR3 DNA follows: TGTGCCAGCAGCCGGGTTCAGGCCGGGATATACGAGCAGTACTTC.

The chain uses TRBV6-5 and TRBJ2-3, with a weak D call TRBD2 (5 bases). The germline gives CDR1 MNHEY, CDR2 SVGAGI. The CDR3 extends over 14 amino acids. V was clipped by 6 bases and J by 4 bases, with 14 bases between them. The chain's CDR3 is CASSRGGSADTQYF. The CDR3 coding sequence is TGTGCCAGCAGCCGGGGTGGGAGCGCAGATACGCAGTATTTT.

The genes are TRBV6-5 and TRBJ1-3; TRBD1 is a possible D gene (6 bases). This CDR3 contains 15 residues. The germline CDR1 and CDR2 sequences are MNHEY and SVGAGI. Trimming stripped 5 bases from V and 0 bases from J, with 11 bases between. This chain's CDR3 is CASSRTGFSGNTIYF. The CDR3 coding sequence is TGTGCCAGCAGTCGTACAGGGTTCTCTGGAAACACCATATATTTT.

V and J are TRBV5-4 and TRBJ2-6; D unclear. The germline V gene has CDR1 SGHNT and CDR2 YYREEE (reference sequence). The CDR3 sequence is 14 residues long. V was shortened by 1 base and J by 3 bases, with 5 bases between the two germline ends. DNA of the CDR3: TGTGCCAGCAGCTTGATAGATGGGGCCAACGTCCTGACTTTC. Translation gives CASSLIDGANVLTF.

This clone was observed a handful of times. The chain combines TRBV2 with TRBJ1-6; tentative D call: TRBD1 (6 bases). The length of the CDR3 is 15 residues. Looked up from germline, CDR1 is SNHLY and CDR2 is FYNNEI. V lost 6 bases to trimming and J lost 6 bases, with 15 bases between them. CDR3 nucleotides: TGTGCCAGCAGAGCGGACAGTCCTGGTAATTCACCCCTCCACTTT. This translates into CASRADSPGNSPLHF.

V and J are TRBV6-1 and TRBJ2-7, with TRBD2 matching 9 bases. V was pared by 5 bases and J by 2 bases, with 4 bases of the junction left unmatched. Germline CDR1 reads MNHNS; CDR2 reads SASEGT. The CDR3 totals 14 residues. The CDR3 DNA is TGTGCCAGCAGTTTGACTAGCGGCCCCTACGAGCAGTACTTC. This encodes CASSLTSGPYEQYF.

V usage is TRBV11-2 and J usage is TRBJ2-1; 11 bases align to TRBD2. Germline V gives CDR1 SGHAT, CDR2 FQNNGV. This CDR3 comprises 15 residues. V was pared by 5 bases and J by 4 bases, with 4 bases of the junction left unmatched. This chain's CDR3 is CASSPIAGGYNEQFF. The CDR3 DNA is TGTGCCAGCAGCCCCATAGCGGGAGGGTACAATGAGCAGTTCTTC. Full variable domain (outside the CDR3, taken from reference TRBV11-2 and TRBJ2-1): EAGVAQSPRYKIIEKRQSVAFWCNPISGHATLYWYQQILGQGPKLLIQFQNNGVVDDSQLPKDRFSAERLKGVDSTLKIQPAKLEDSAVYLCASSPIAGGYNEQFFGPGTRLTVL.

The chain has TRBV5-1 and TRBJ2-7, with D unresolved. This CDR3 spans 13 amino acids. V was shortened by 0 bases and J by 0 bases, with 4 bases between the two germline ends. CDR1 is SGHRS and CDR2 is YFSETQ in the germline V gene. This CDR3 reads CASSLDGSYEQYF. The DNA of the CDR3 is TGCGCCAGCAGCTTGGACGGCTCCTACGAGCAGTACTTC.